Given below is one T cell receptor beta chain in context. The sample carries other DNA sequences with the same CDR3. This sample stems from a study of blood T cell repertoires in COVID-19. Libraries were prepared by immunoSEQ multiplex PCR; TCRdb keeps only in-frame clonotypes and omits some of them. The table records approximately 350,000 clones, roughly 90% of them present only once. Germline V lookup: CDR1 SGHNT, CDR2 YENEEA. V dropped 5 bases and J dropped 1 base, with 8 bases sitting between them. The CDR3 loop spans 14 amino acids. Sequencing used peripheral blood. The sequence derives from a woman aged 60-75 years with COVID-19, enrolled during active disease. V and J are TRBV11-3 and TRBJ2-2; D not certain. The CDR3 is CASSPDLNTGELFF. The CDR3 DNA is TGTGCCAGCAGCCCCGACTTGAACACCGGGGAGCTGTTTTTT.